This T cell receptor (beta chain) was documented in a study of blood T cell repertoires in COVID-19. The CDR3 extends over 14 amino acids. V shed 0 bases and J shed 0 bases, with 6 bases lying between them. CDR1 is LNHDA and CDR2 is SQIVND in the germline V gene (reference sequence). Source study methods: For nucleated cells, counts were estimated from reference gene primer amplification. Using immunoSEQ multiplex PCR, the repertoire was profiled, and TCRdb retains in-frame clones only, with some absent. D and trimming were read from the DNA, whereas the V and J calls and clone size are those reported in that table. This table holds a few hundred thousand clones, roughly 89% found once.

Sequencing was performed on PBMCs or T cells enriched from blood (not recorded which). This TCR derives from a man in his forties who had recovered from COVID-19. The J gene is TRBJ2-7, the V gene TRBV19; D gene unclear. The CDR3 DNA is TGTGCCAGTAGTATAGAGTACAGCTCCTACGAGCAGTACTTC. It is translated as CASSIEYSSYEQYF.